What follows are 9 T cell receptor beta chains derived from one specimen sequenced in a study of OX40 agonist ivuxolimab in advanced cancers. Libraries were prepared by immunoSEQ multiplex PCR; TCRdb keeps only in-frame clonotypes and omits some of them. Among 100,000 to 130,000 clones listed, around 90% were seen once. The starting material was CD4+ or CD8+ T cells sorted from blood, obtained in a trial of the OX40 agonist ivuxolimab. The receptors derive from an adult with an advanced solid tumor such as melanoma, head and neck, liver or kidney cancer.

Written as DNA, the CDR3 is TGTGCCAGCAGCCCAGGGACAGGGGGCACTGAAGCTTTCTTT. Translated, it gives CASSPGTGGTEAFF. This chain uses TRBV5-8 with TRBJ1-1; 11 nucleotides align to TRBD1. The germline V gene encodes CDR1 SGHTS and CDR2 YDEGEE. The length of the CDR3 is 14 residues. The V segment lost 4 bases and the J segment 4 bases; nucleotides outside the gene matches: 3.

The chain combines TRBV25-1 with TRBJ1-1; no clear D. V was clipped by 2 bases and J by 0 bases, with 7 bases between them. Per the germline V gene, CDR1 is MGHDK and CDR2 is SYGVNS. The CDR3 covers 14 residues. CDR3 amino acids: CASSEPGVNTEAFF. The CDR3 nucleotides are TGTGCCAGCAGTGAACCGGGCGTGAACACTGAAGCTTTCTTT. Combining the CDR3 with reference TRBV25-1 and TRBJ1-1 gives the whole variable domain EADIYQTPRYLVIGTGKKITLECSQTMGHDKMYWYQQDPGMELHLIHYSYGVNSTEKGDLSSESTVSRIRTEHFPLTLESARPSHTSQYLCASSEPGVNTEAFFGQGTRLTVV.

The chain uses TRBV6-6 and TRBJ1-1; no clear D gene. Trimming took off 4 bases at V and 1 base at J, with 7 bases between the two ends. CDR3 length: 13 residues. Germline-derived CDR1 and CDR2 are MNHNY and SVGAGI (reference sequence). The CDR3 DNA follows: TGTGCCAGCAGTTCTTATTCGAACACTGAAGCTTTCTTT. It translates to CASSSYSNTEAFF.

The rearrangement links TRBV7-2 to TRBJ2-1; possibly TRBD2 for D (6 bases). Trimming shortened V by 5 bases and J by 3 bases, and 14 bases separated the two germline ends. The germline CDR1 and CDR2 sequences are SGHTA and FQGNSA. This CDR3 spans 15 amino acids. The CDR3 nucleotides are TGTGCCAGCAGCCCCCCGGGAGCCCGCTACAATGAGCAGTTCTTC. This sequence encodes CASSPPGARYNEQFF.

The CDR3 DNA sequence: TGTGCCAGTAGTATCCCCAGCCACAATGAGCAGTTCTTC. It translates to CASSIPSHNEQFF. The chain links TRBV19 to TRBJ2-1, with unresolved D. This CDR3 spans 13 amino acids. The V gene lost 3 bases and the J gene lost 5 bases, with 8 bases spanning the gap. Germline V CDR1 and CDR2: LNHDA, SQIVND (reference sequence).

The CDR3, as DNA: TGTGCCAGCACCAAGTCGATTAGGAACAATGAGCAGTTCTTC. Its translation is CASTKSIRNNEQFF. The chain uses TRBV6-5 and TRBJ2-1, with D unresolved. Trimming cost V 7 bases and J 5 bases, with 15 bases left between them. This CDR3 is 14 amino acids long. Germline lookup yields CDR1 MNHEY and CDR2 SVGAGI.

V gene TRBV30 combines with J gene TRBJ1-3; D may be TRBD1 (5 bases). V was clipped by 2 bases and J by 0 bases, with 11 bases between them. This CDR3 is built from 15 residues. The germline V gene has CDR1 GTSNPN and CDR2 SVGIG (reference sequence). The CDR3 sequence is CAWSSPGLSGNTIYF. DNA of the CDR3: TGTGCCTGGAGTAGTCCGGGACTCTCTGGAAACACCATATATTTT.

The chain is built from TRBV27 and TRBJ2-1; 8 positions agree with TRBD2. The CDR3 length is 15 residues. Trimming took 3 bases from V and 2 from J; bases not matched to a gene: 3. CDR1 is MNHEY and CDR2 is SMNVEV in the germline V gene (reference sequence). CDR3 loop: CASSLSGSPYNEQFF. The CDR3 region has the DNA TGTGCCAGCAGTTTGAGCGGGAGCCCCTACAATGAGCAGTTCTTC.

The rearrangement joins TRBV29-1 to TRBJ2-3, with a possible D match to TRBD2 (6 bases). Germline CDR1 SQVTM, CDR2 ANQGSEA. V dropped 2 bases and J dropped 2 bases, with 11 bases sitting between them. The CDR3 has 14 residues. CDR3 coding DNA: TGCAGCGTTGAAATTAGCGGCGCCACAGATACGCAGTATTTT. It encodes CSVEISGATDTQYF.